This TCR beta chain was sequenced for a study of CD8+CD57+ T cells in acquired aplastic anemia. Overall study context: Sorted CD4+ and CD8+ cells gave a mean 3.2 ug DNA, range about 0.17 to 27.4 ug. General study points: Controls and patients did not differ significantly in CD8+ Simpson's diversity.

According to the study, genomic DNA was the template for TCR beta VDJ and CDR3 profiling. TCRdb passed the reads through MiXCR, listing each CDR3 protein once. The repertoire has around 170,000 distinct CDR3 sequences, 60% to 70% of them found once; the top ten carry around 45%. V lost 3 bases to trimming and J lost 5 bases, with 12 bases between them. The CDR3 consists of 13 residues. The germline V gene encodes CDR1 DFQATT and CDR2 SNEGSKA (reference sequence). As regards this clonotype: The antigen is not known.

V is TRBV20-1 and J is TRBJ2-3, with D possibly TRBD2 on 6 matching bases. This TCR derives from a human donor in good health. What was sequenced was sorted CD4+, CD8+, or CD8+CD57+ T cells (not recorded which) from PBMCs. CDR3 coding DNA: TGCAGTGCTAGGGGGGGATTCGAAGATACGCAGTATTTT. Residues: CSARGGFEDTQYF.